The clone carrying this T cell receptor beta chain is a singleton in its sample. Antigen unknown. Any history of autoimmune disease or systemic immunosuppression disqualified patients. This record comes from a study of OX40 agonist ivuxolimab in advanced cancers. Study information: Hepatocellular carcinoma, melanoma, renal cell or head and neck cancer was diagnosed in the dose-escalation patients.

Measured with immunoSEQ multiplex PCR; TCRdb has only the in-frame clones, and not every one. The table includes tens of thousands of clones, roughly four fifths detected once. Germline loops: CDR1 SGHVS, CDR2 FNYEAQ. The CDR3 is 14 amino acids. General observations from the study: Partial responders dosed at 0.1-3.0 mg/kg displayed clonal expansion ranking among the lowest. The authors did not determine the antigen specificity of the expanded peripheral T cells.

V is TRBV7-6 and J is TRBJ2-5, with D possibly being TRBD1 (6 bases). Matching the DNA end better, TRBJ2-7 makes the J call doubtful. This clonotype originated in an adult with an advanced solid tumor such as melanoma, head and neck, liver or kidney cancer. Source: CD4+ or CD8+ T cells sorted from blood, taken in a trial of the OX40 agonist ivuxolimab. CDR3 bases: TGTGCCAGCAGCGGTCTCGCGAGAGGGGGCGAGCAGTACTTC. As protein: CASSGLARGGEQYF.